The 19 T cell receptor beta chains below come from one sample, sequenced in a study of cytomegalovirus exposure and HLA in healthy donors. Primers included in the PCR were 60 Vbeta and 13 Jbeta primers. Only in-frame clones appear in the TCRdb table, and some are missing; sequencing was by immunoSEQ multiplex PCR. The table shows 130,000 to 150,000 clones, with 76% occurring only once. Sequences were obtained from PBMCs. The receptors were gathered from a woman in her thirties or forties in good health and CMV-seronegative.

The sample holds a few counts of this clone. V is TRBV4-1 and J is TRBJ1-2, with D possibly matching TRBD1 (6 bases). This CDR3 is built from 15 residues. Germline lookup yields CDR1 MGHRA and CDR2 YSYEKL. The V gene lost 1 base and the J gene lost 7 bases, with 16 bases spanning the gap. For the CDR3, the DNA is TGCGCCAGCAGCCAAGGGCAGGGGCGCGAAGGTGGCTACACCTTC. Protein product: CASSQGQGREGGYTF.

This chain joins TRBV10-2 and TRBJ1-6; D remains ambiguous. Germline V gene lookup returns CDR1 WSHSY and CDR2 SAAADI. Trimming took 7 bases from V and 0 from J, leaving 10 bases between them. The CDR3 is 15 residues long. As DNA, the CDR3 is TGCGCCAGCATGGGAGATAGCTCCTATAATTCACCCCTCCACTTT. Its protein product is CASMGDSSYNSPLHF.

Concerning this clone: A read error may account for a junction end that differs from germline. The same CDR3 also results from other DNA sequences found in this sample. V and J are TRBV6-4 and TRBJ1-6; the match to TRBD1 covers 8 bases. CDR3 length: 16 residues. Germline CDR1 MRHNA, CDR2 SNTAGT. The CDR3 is CASSDSPDRGDSPLHF. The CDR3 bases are TGTGCCAGCAGTGACTCACCTGACAGGGGCGATTCACCCCTTCACTTT.

CDR3 sequence (DNA): TGTGCCAGCAGCCCAGGGGGTCGGCTCTACAATGAGCAGTTCTTC. Translated, it gives CASSPGGRLYNEQFF. The rearrangement links TRBV11-3 to TRBJ2-1; 7 nucleotides line up with TRBD1. Losses at the gene ends were 5 bases for V and 3 bases for J; bases not matched to a gene: 7. Per germline, CDR1 SGHNT and CDR2 YENEEA. The CDR3 is made up of 15 amino acids.

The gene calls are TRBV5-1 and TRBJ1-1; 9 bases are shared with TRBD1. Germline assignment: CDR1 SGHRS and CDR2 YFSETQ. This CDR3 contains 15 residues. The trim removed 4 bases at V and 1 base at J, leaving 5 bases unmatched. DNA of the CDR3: TGCGCCAGCAGCAGGGGGACAGGGTGGAACACTGAAGCTTTCTTT. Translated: CASSRGTGWNTEAFF.

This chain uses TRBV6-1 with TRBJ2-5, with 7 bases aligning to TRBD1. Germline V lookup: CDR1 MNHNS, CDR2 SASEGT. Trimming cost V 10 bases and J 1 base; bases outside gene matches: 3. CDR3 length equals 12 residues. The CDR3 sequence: CATGTAQETQYF. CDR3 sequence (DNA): TGTGCCACCGGGACAGCCCAAGAGACCCAGTACTTC.

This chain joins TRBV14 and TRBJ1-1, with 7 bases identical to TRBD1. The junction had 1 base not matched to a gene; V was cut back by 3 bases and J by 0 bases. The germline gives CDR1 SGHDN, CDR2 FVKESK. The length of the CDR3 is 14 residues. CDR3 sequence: CASSQDRMNTEAFF. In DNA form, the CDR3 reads TGTGCCAGCAGCCAGGACAGGATGAACACTGAAGCTTTCTTT.

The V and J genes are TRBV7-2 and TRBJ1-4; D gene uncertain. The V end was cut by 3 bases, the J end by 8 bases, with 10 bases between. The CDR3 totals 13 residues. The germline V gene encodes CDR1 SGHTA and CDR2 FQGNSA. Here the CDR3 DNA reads TGTGCCAGCAGCTTTTCATTCGGGGAAAAACTGTTTTTT. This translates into CASSFSFGEKLFF.

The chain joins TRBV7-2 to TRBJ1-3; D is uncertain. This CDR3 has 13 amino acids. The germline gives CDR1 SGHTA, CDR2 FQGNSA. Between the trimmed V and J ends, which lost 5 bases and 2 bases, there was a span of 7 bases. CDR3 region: CASSAGAGNTIYF. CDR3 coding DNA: TGTGCCAGCAGCGCCGGGGCTGGAAACACCATATATTTT.

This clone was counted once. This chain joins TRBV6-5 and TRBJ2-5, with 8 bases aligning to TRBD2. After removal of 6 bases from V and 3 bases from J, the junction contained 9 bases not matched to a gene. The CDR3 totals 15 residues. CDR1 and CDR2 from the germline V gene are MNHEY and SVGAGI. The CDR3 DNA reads TGTGCCAGCAGGAGACCCTCGGGAGGGAAAGAGACCCAGTACTTC. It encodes CASRRPSGGKETQYF.

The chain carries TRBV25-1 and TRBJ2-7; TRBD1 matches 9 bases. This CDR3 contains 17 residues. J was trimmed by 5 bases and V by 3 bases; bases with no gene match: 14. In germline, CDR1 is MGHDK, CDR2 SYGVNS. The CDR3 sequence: CASSDNVLGQGYDEQYF. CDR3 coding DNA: TGTGCCAGCAGTGATAATGTATTGGGACAGGGTTACGACGAGCAGTACTTC.

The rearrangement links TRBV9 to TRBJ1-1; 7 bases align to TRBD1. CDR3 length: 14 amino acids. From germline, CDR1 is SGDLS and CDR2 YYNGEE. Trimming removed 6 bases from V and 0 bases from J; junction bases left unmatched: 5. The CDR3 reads CASTKTGMNTEAFF. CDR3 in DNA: TGTGCCAGCACCAAGACAGGGATGAACACTGAAGCTTTCTTT.

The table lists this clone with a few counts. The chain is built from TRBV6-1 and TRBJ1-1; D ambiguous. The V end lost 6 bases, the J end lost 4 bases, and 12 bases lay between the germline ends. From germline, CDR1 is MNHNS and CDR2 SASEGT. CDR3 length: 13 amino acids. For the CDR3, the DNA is TGTGCCAGCAGCCTTACTGAGGCCACTGAAGCTTTCTTT. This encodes CASSLTEATEAFF.

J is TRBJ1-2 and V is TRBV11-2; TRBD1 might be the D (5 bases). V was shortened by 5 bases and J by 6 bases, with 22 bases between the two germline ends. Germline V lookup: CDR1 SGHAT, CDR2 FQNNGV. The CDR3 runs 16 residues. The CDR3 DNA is TGTGCCAGCAGCCCATTTTCCCCCGGGACTGGAGATGGCTACACCTTC. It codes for CASSPFSPGTGDGYTF. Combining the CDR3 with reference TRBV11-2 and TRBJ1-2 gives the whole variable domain EAGVAQSPRYKIIEKRQSVAFWCNPISGHATLYWYQQILGQGPKLLIQFQNNGVVDDSQLPKDRFSAERLKGVDSTLKIQPAKLEDSAVYLCASSPFSPGTGDGYTFGSGTRLTVV.

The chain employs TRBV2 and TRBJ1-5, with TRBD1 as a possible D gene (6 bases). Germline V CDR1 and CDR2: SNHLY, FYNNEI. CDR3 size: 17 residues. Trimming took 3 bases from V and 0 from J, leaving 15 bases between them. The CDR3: CASSDPQGLYSNQPQHF. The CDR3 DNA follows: TGTGCCAGCAGTGACCCACAGGGCCTCTATAGCAATCAGCCCCAGCATTTT.

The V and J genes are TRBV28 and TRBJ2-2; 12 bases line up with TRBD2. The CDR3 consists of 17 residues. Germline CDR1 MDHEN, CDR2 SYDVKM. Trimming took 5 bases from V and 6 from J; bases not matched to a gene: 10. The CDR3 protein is CASSPYSSGRGAGELFF. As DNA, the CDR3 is TGTGCCAGCAGTCCGTACTCTAGCGGGAGGGGGGCCGGGGAGCTGTTTTTT.

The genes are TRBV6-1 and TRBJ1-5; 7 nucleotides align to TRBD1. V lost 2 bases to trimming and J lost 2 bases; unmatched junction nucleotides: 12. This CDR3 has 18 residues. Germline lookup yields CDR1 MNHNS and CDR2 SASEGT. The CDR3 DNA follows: TGTGCCAGCAGTGAAATAGGGGGCCAGGTTTGGGGCAATCAGCCCCAGCATTTT. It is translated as CASSEIGGQVWGNQPQHF.

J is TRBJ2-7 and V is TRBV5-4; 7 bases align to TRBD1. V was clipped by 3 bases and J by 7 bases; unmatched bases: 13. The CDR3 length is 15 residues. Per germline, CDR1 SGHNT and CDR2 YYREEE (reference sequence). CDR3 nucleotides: TGTGCCAGCAGCTCCGACAGGGTAAGAGGATTAGAGCAGTACTTC. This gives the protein CASSSDRVRGLEQYF. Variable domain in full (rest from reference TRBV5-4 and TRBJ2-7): ETGVTQSPTHLIKTRGQQVTLRCSSQSGHNTVSWYQQALGQGPQFIFQYYREEENGRGNFPPRFSGLQFPNYSSELNVNALELDDSALYLCASSSDRVRGLEQYFGPGTRLTVT.

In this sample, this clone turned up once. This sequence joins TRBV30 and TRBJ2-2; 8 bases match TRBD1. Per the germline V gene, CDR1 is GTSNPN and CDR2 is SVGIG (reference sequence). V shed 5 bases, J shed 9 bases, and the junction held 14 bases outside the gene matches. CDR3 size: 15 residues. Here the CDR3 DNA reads TGTGCCTGGGACACCGGACAGGGTAGAGTCAGGGAGCTGTTTTTT. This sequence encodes CAWDTGQGRVRELFF.